The 9 T cell receptor beta chains presented below share a single source sample, sequenced in a study of T cell responses to AZD1222 COVID-19 vaccine. Sequencing was performed with immunoSEQ multiplex PCR; in TCRdb, only in-frame clones are kept and a portion is missing. The sample consists of 140,000 to 150,000 clones, around 93% of them appearing once. The sample was peripheral blood, taken 28 days after the second AZD1222 dose. All receptors come from an adult who received the AZD1222 COVID-19 vaccine.

The chain employs TRBV5-1 and TRBJ1-2, with TRBD1 identical over 7 bases. Germline values: CDR1 SGHRS, CDR2 YFSETQ. The length of the CDR3 is 15 residues. Losses at the gene ends were 0 bases for V and 4 bases for J; bases not matched to a gene: 6. The CDR3: CASSLGQGFSYGYTF. CDR3 nucleotides: TGCGCCAGCAGCTTGGGACAGGGTTTTAGCTATGGCTACACCTTC.

The rearrangement uses TRBV27 and TRBJ2-2; D unresolved. V lost 5 bases, J lost 6 bases, and 10 bases lay in between. Germline values: CDR1 MNHEY, CDR2 SMNVEV (reference sequence). CDR3 length equals 13 residues. DNA for the CDR3: TGTGCCAGCAGTCCGTGGGTCGCCGGGGAGCTGTTTTTT. This sequence encodes CASSPWVAGELFF.

The gene calls are TRBV29-1 and TRBJ2-7; TRBD2 agrees at 9 bases. There are 17 residues in the CDR3. Looked up from germline, CDR1 is SQVTM and CDR2 is ANQGSEA. J gave up 4 bases and V 7 bases, and 20 bases lay outside the gene matches. For the CDR3, the DNA is TGCAGCGCCTTTGCCAGGGGCTCGACTAGCGGAGTTTACGAGCAGTACTTC. Residues: CSAFARGSTSGVYEQYF.

The chain is built from TRBV28 and TRBJ2-1, with 10 bases aligning to TRBD2. There are 15 residues in the CDR3. CDR1 is MDHEN and CDR2 is SYDVKM in the germline V gene. Trimming at V came to 8 bases and at J to 2 bases, leaving 6 bases not matched to a gene. CDR3 loop: CASRLAGVTYNEQFF. The CDR3 DNA reads as TGTGCCAGCCGCCTAGCGGGAGTCACCTACAATGAGCAGTTCTTC.

The chain couples TRBV19 to TRBJ2-1; 11 nucleotides line up with TRBD2. CDR1 is LNHDA and CDR2 is SQIVND in the germline V gene (reference sequence). The CDR3 contains 15 residues. The V and J ends lost 7 bases and 4 bases, in that order; junction bases with no gene match: 6. Here the CDR3 reads CASKGTSGPYNEQFF. The CDR3 region has the DNA TGTGCCAGTAAAGGGACTAGCGGTCCTTACAATGAGCAGTTCTTC.

This clone was detected only a few times. The V gene is TRBV3-1 (or the pseudogene TRBV3-2), the J gene TRBJ1-2; TRBD1 agrees at 7 bases. V lost 1 base and J lost 7; bases outside the gene matches: 6. CDR3 length: 14 amino acids. Per germline, CDR1 LGHDT and CDR2 YNNKEL (reference sequence). The CDR3 nucleotides read TGTGCCAGCAGCCAAGGACAGGGTACGAGTGGCTACACCTTC. Its protein product is CASSQGQGTSGYTF.

The rearrangement uses TRBV6-2 or TRBV6-3 and TRBJ1-1; no definite D call. Deletions cut 1 base from V and 11 bases from J, with 8 bases between. The CDR3 consists of 11 residues. The germline V gene has CDR1 MNHEY and CDR2 SVGEGT. The CDR3 loop reads CASSYYSGAFF. The CDR3, as DNA: TGTGCCAGCAGTTACTACAGCGGGGCTTTCTTT.

The chain combines TRBV9 with TRBJ2-2; D tentatively reads TRBD1 or TRBD2 (5 bases each). The CDR3 is made up of 15 amino acids. V dropped 0 bases and J dropped 7 bases, with 13 bases sitting between them. CDR1 is SGDLS and CDR2 is YYNGEE in the germline V gene. The CDR3 is CASSVAGRRGGELFF. The DNA for the CDR3 is TGTGCCAGCAGCGTAGCTGGGAGAAGGGGCGGGGAGCTGTTTTTT.

J is TRBJ1-1 and V is TRBV19, with 7 positions matching TRBD1. The V gene's germline CDR1 is LNHDA and CDR2 SQIVND (reference sequence). J gave up 0 bases and V 3 bases, and 7 bases lay outside the gene matches. This CDR3 comprises 16 residues. The CDR3 spells CASSILTTGMNTEAFF. For the CDR3, the DNA is TGTGCCAGTAGTATCCTCACGACAGGGATGAACACTGAAGCTTTCTTT.